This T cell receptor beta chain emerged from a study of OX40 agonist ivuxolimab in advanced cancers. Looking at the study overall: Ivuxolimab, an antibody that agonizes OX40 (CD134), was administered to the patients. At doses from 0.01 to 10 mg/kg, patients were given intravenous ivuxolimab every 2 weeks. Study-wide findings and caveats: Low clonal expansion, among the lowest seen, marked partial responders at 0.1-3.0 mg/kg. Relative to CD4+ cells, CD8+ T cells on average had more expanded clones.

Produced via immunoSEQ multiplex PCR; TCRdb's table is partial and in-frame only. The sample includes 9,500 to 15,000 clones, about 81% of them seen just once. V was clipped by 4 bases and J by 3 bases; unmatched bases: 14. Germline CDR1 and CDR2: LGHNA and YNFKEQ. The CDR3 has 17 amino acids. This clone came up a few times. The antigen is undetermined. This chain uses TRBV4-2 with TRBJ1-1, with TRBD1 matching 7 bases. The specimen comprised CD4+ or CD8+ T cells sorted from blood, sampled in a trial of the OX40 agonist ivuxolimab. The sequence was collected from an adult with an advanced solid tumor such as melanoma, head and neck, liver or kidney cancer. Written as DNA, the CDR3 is TGTGCCAGCAGCCTCCTCTACAGGGGAGGTGTGGACACTGAAGCTTTCTTT. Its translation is CASSLLYRGGVDTEAFF.